These 17 T cell receptor beta chains share one sample of origin, sequenced in a study of early T cells in non-severe SARS-CoV-2 infection. One entry per CDR3 protein results from TCRdb running MiXCR on the 5' RACE reads. Of about 80,000 distinct CDR3 sequences in the sample, more than 10% were seen once. Sequenced material: whole blood, taken at baseline. The source is an adult who was a healthcare worker with PCR-confirmed SARS-CoV-2 infection or an uninfected control (not recorded which). The donor label of this sample is uncertain.

The chain joins TRBV6-6 to TRBJ2-7, with D possibly being TRBD1 (5 bases). V was clipped by 2 bases and J by 9 bases, with 11 bases between them. The CDR3 runs to 12 residues. CDR1 is MNHNY and CDR2 is SVGAGI in the germline V gene (reference sequence). The CDR3 spells CASSYDSPVQYF. DNA for the CDR3: TGTGCCAGCAGTTACGACAGTCCGGTGCAGTACTTC.

The V gene is TRBV9, the J gene TRBJ2-5; 8 bases match TRBD1. CDR3 size: 14 residues. V was clipped by 6 bases and J by 3 bases; unmatched bases: 7. Germline V lookup: CDR1 SGDLS, CDR2 YYNGEE. The CDR3 region is CASKTGDAEETQYF. The CDR3 nucleotides read TGTGCCAGCAAGACAGGGGACGCCGAAGAGACCCAGTACTTC.

The gene calls are TRBV5-1 and TRBJ2-1, with 7 bases aligning to TRBD1. The CDR3 is 15 residues long. Per germline, CDR1 SGHRS and CDR2 YFSETQ. V dropped 0 bases and J dropped 5; count of bases not matched to a gene: 5. In DNA, the CDR3 is TGCGCCAGCAGCTTGGTGCAGGGGGTACACAATGAGCAGTTCTTC. This codes for CASSLVQGVHNEQFF.

This clonotype is medium-sized by share. The chain recombines TRBV7-3 with TRBJ2-2; no definite D call. V was clipped by 0 bases and J by 6 bases, with 5 bases between them. In germline, CDR1 is SGHTA, CDR2 FQGTGA. This CDR3 is built from 13 residues. DNA for the CDR3: TGTGCCAGCAGCTTAACGGGATCCGGGGAGCTGTTTTTT. It yields the protein CASSLTGSGELFF.

The chain is built from TRBV12-5 and TRBJ1-4; 8 bases fit TRBD1. This CDR3 has 15 amino acids. The V segment lost 5 bases and the J segment 5 bases; nucleotides outside the gene matches: 7. Germline loops: CDR1 LGHNT, CDR2 FRNRAP. For the CDR3, the DNA is TGTGCTAGTGGTCCCGGACAGGGCACGAATGAAAAACTGTTTTTT. Protein product: CASGPGQGTNEKLFF.

This clonotype was recorded a few times. The V call is TRBV6-5, the J call TRBJ1-2; TRBD1 might be the D (5 bases). V dropped 7 bases and J dropped 5 bases, with 14 bases sitting between them. The CDR3 has 13 residues. Germline V gene lookup returns CDR1 MNHEY and CDR2 SVGAGI. The CDR3 here is CASIPLGGYGYTF. The CDR3 DNA reads as TGTGCCAGCATCCCCCTTGGGGGGTATGGCTACACCTTC.

This clonotype has ten or more counts. This chain connects TRBV7-3 to TRBJ2-2; 8 bases agree with TRBD2. The CDR3 has 17 amino acids. The J segment lost 5 bases and the V segment lost 6 bases, leaving 14 bases of the junction unmatched. Germline V gene sequence: CDR1 SGHTA, CDR2 FQGTGA. CDR3 loop: CASRRLSGRGRTGELFF. The CDR3 nucleotides are TGTGCCAGCAGGCGACTGAGCGGGAGAGGAAGGACCGGGGAGCTGTTTTTT.

This clonotype appeared a few times. The J gene is TRBJ1-2, the V gene TRBV20-1; TRBD1 aligns across 7 bases. J was trimmed by 3 bases and V by 5 bases; bases with no gene match: 3. The length of the CDR3 is 12 residues. The germline V gene has CDR1 DFQATT and CDR2 SNEGSKA (reference sequence). The CDR3 coding sequence is TGCAGTGCTCGGGACAGCGACTATGGCTACACCTTC. It codes for CSARDSDYGYTF.

This chain uses TRBV5-1 with TRBJ2-7, with no clear D. V shed 2 bases and J shed 3 bases, with 12 bases lying between them. This CDR3 has 14 residues. Germline CDR1 and CDR2: SGHRS and YFSETQ. Written as DNA, the CDR3 is TGCGCCAGCAGCTTTAGTACCCCGGGCTACGAGCAGTACTTC. This translates into CASSFSTPGYEQYF.

J is TRBJ2-2 and V is TRBV12-3 or TRBV12-4; the D is unclear. The CDR3 consists of 14 residues. The V gene lost 2 bases and the J gene lost 1 base, with 5 bases spanning the gap. CDR3 DNA sequence: TGTGCCAGCAGTTTAAGGCGGAACACCGGGGAGCTGTTTTTT. This sequence encodes CASSLRRNTGELFF.

This chain uses TRBV27 with TRBJ2-7, with D hard to call. The CDR3 runs 14 residues. V was pared by 3 bases and J by 3 bases, with 12 bases between. Per the germline V gene, CDR1 is MNHEY and CDR2 is SMNVEV (reference sequence). CDR3 DNA: TGTGCCAGCAGTTTCCAGGATGGGGTCTACGAGCAGTACTTC. Translating it yields CASSFQDGVYEQYF.

This sequence joins TRBV15 and TRBJ1-1, with D maybe TRBD1 (6 bases). From germline, CDR1 is LNHNV and CDR2 YYDKDF (reference sequence). The V end lost 1 base, the J end lost 3 bases, and 6 bases lay between the germline ends. This CDR3 has 13 residues. CDR3 DNA: TGTGCCACCAGCAGAGCAGGGGACACTGAAGCTTTCTTT. Translating it yields CATSRAGDTEAFF.

There are many counts of this clonotype. The chain uses TRBV5-1 and TRBJ2-7; tentative D call: TRBD2 (6 bases). This CDR3 region has 14 residues. Germline V lookup: CDR1 SGHRS, CDR2 YFSETQ. The V end was cut by 9 bases, the J end by 6 bases, with 22 bases between. CDR3 sequence reads: CATRLTGESGEQYF. DNA of the CDR3: TGCGCCACCCGGCTGACGGGAGAAAGTGGCGAGCAGTACTTC.

Only a few counts were recorded for this clonotype. The rearrangement joins TRBV6-5 to TRBJ2-1; D is ambiguous. With 6 bases removed from V and 3 bases from J, the gap between germline ends came to 9 bases. Per germline, CDR1 MNHEY and CDR2 SVGAGI. The length of the CDR3 is 13 residues. Here the CDR3 reads CASRYDHYNEQFF. CDR3 DNA sequence: TGTGCCAGCAGGTACGATCACTACAATGAGCAGTTCTTC.

This CDR3 is CASRGVRPHNEQFF. The CDR3 bases are TGCGCCAGCAGGGGAGTGCGGCCTCACAATGAGCAGTTCTTC. The chain combines TRBV5-1 with TRBJ2-1; perhaps TRBD2 as D (5 bases). Trimming cost V 5 bases and J 5 bases, with 14 bases left between them. This CDR3 comprises 14 residues. Germline-derived CDR1 and CDR2 are SGHRS and YFSETQ.

This clonotype was recorded a few times. The V call is TRBV12-3 or TRBV12-4, the J call TRBJ1-2; D not resolved. The V gene lost 7 bases and the J gene lost 4 bases, with 13 bases spanning the gap. CDR3 length: 13 amino acids. DNA for the CDR3: TGTGCCAGCACAAAGCAGCCTTTCTATGGCTACACCTTC. This codes for CASTKQPFYGYTF.

The CDR3 protein is CASSTYSGTSSYEQYF. The CDR3 DNA sequence: TGTGCCAGCAGCACCTATAGCGGGACGAGCTCCTACGAGCAGTACTTC. This chain links TRBV21-1 with TRBJ2-7; the table's D call, TRBD2, has no DNA check behind it. TRBV21-1 is described as a pseudogene. The CDR3 spans 16 residues.